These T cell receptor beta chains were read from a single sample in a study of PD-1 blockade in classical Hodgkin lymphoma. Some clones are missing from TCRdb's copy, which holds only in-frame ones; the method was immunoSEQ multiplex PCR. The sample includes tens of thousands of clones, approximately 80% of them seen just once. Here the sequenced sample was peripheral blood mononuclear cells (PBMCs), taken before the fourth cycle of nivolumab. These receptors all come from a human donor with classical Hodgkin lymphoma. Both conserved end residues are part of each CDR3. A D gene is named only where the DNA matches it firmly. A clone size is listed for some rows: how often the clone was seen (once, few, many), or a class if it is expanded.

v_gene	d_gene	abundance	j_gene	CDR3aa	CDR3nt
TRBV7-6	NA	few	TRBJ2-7	CASSQVTGGEQYF	TGTGCCAGCAGCCAAGTCACGGGCGGTGAGCAGTACTTC
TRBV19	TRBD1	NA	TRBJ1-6	CASRYQGASGSPLHF	TGTGCCAGTAGATACCAGGGGGCGTCCGGTTCACCCCTCCACTTT
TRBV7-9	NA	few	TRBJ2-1	CASSLERNEQFF	TGTGCCAGCAGCTTAGAAAGGAATGAGCAGTTCTTC
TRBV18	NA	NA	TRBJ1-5	CASSPGLDQPQHF	TGTGCCAGCTCACCGGGTTTGGATCAGCCCCAGCATTTT
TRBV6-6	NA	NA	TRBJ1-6	CASSIDGAYRPLHF	TGTGCCAGCAGCATAGACGGAGCCTATCGCCCCCTCCACTTT
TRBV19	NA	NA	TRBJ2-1	CASSIPGLSNEQFF	TGTGCCAGTAGTATCCCGGGACTTAGCAATGAGCAGTTCTTC
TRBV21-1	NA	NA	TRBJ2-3	CASSKQSLTTTDTQYF	TGTGCCAGCAGCAAGCAGTCCCTCACCACCACAGATACGCAGTATTTT
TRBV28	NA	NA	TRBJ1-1	CASSLTGSLEAFF	TGTGCCAGCAGTTTAACGGGGTCCCTTGAAGCTTTCTTT
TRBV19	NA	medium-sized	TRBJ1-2	CASSIWADVEVDNYGYTF	TGTGCCAGTAGTATTTGGGCAGATGTCGAAGTGGATAACTATGGCTACACCTTC
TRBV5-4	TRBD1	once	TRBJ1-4	CASSRSTGNNEKLFF	TGTGCCAGCAGCAGGTCGACAGGGAATAATGAAAAACTGTTTTTT
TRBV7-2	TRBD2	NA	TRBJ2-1	CASSWQRAGGLFYNEQFF	TGTGCCAGCAGCTGGCAGAGAGCGGGGGGGCTGTTCTACAATGAGCAGTTCTTC
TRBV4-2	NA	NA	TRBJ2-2	CASSTPGYTGELFF	TGTGCCAGCAGCACCCCGGGTTACACCGGGGAGCTGTTTTTT
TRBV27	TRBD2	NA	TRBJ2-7	CASTPSGGAIEQYF	TGTGCCAGCACACCTAGCGGGGGGGCGATCGAGCAGTACTTC
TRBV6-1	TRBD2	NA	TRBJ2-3	CASSLRGGTDTQYF	TGTGCCAGCAGTTTGCGGGGGGGGACAGATACGCAGTATTTT
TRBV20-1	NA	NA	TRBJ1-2	CSASGTHGYTF	TGCAGTGCTAGTGGGACGCATGGCTACACCTTC